The TCR beta chain under discussion was sequenced for a study of STAT5B mutations in CD4+ large granular lymphocyte leukemia (dated by TCRdb to between 2021 and 2022). About the investigation overall: Among healthy controls, the CDR3 'QG' motif was associated with a particular HLA allele. The study compared the TCRbeta repertoires of patients with CD4+ T-cell large granular lymphocyte leukemia against those of healthy blood donors. The purity of purified fractions was confirmed by flow cytometry on FACSCanto II or FACSVerse to exceed 95% among lymphocytes.

The healthy control group was made up of roughly 34 blood donors, and the Finnish Red Cross blood service supplied their buffy coats. All TCR-sequenced material derived from peripheral blood: patient blood samples and healthy donor buffy coats. Peripheral blood mononuclear cells were isolated by Ficoll-Hypaque gradient centrifugation. CD4+ cells were purified magnetically from the buffy coats of healthy controls. Genomic DNA was extracted with the Gentra Puregene Cell and Tissue kit and quantified on a Qubit 2.0 fluorometer. Broader findings and caveats from the paper: Enrichment of TRBV06-family usage was observed among the top patient clones (8/27) relative to healthy controls (2/35). The data were not HLA-matched, and the higher clonality in CD4+ T-LGLL than in CD8+ T-LGLL could be due to the relatively small sample size. The main leukemic clonotypes were found to be private to each patient, although 25% to 30% of the main leukemic clonotypes were detected at low frequency in the non-leukemic repertoires of other patients. Greater clonality appeared to be present in CD4-sorted patient repertoires than in healthy CD4+ repertoires, and the difference was retained after the putative leukemic clones were removed.

This clone occurred a few times. Its antigen target is currently unknown. Base quality data are lacking; no much larger clone is found one base away. The junction carries 11 bases between V and J, which are trimmed by 6 bases and 3 bases respectively. From the cysteine through the phenylalanine, the CDR3 covers 13 amino acids. Left in the record is the CDR3 DNA by itself, 39 bases read in frame from the first base. The germline V gene (reference sequence) specifies SGHNT as CDR1 and YYREEE as CDR2. The immunoSEQ assay at survey resolution was applied to genomic DNA for sequencing of TCRbeta rearrangements. As for how the authors treated the data: A lowest detectable productive clonotype frequency of 2.59 x 10-5 was observed in the TCR sequencing data. Only productive TCRbeta rearrangements, defined as complete and in-frame sequences, were included in the analyses. Clonality for each sample was calculated as Simpson clonality in the immunoSEQ Analyzer version 3.0. Based on frequency, clones were grouped as very rare, small, medium, large (1-20%) or hyperexpanded (>20%). Generation probabilities were estimated with OLGA 1.2.3, V-gene circos plots were generated with VDJtools, specificities were searched for in VDJdb, and CDR3 motifs were identified with GLIPH. TCRdb obtained this table from immuneACCESS and retained in-frame rearrangements with V and J assigned. These tables miss some clones; where compared with another copy, unresolved V genes account for less than half of the shortfall, and the remainder is unexplained. V, J and clone size are those of that table, while D and trimming were read from the DNA. The table for this sample lists about 36,000 clones; around 72% of them were counted only once. The biggest ten clones account for 0.55% of the sample.

Sequenced input: CD4+ T cells from blood buffy coats. The receptor comes from a human donor in good health. The chain uses TRBV5-4 and TRBJ2-3, with the D gene tentatively TRBD1 or TRBD2, based on 6 matching bases in each. The DNA sequence is as follows: TGTGCCAGCAACAGGGAGGCAACAGATACGCAGTATTTT. It codes for CASNREATDTQYF.